These 32 T cell receptor beta chains originate from one sample sequenced in a study of cytomegalovirus exposure and HLA in healthy donors. The PCR used 60 Vbeta and 13 Jbeta primers. The table came from immunoSEQ multiplex PCR; TCRdb's copy has only in-frame clones and leaves some out. Of 150,000 to 200,000 clones in the sample, 80% are singletons; the top ten hold around 15%. Sequences were obtained from PBMCs. Every receptor here comes from a middle-aged woman in good health and CMV-seronegative.

The chain couples TRBV2 to TRBJ1-2; the D gene is possibly TRBD1 (5 bases). Germline CDR1 and CDR2: SNHLY and FYNNEI. The CDR3 totals 11 residues. V lost 8 bases to trimming and J lost 2 bases, with 6 bases between them. DNA for the CDR3: TGTGCCAGCGGGGGGAACTATGGCTACACCTTC. Its translation is CASGGNYGYTF.

The DNA of the CDR3 is TGTGCCACGCGAGGAGGTTCTTCTTACGAGCAGTACTTC. Residues: CATRGGSSYEQYF. The V call is TRBV15, the J call TRBJ2-5; weak D call: TRBD2 (5 bases). The J call is uncertain, as TRBJ2-7 better fits the DNA end. CDR1 is LNHNV and CDR2 is YYDKDF in the germline V gene (reference sequence). The CDR3 length is 13 residues.

This clone was detected only a few times. The chain joins TRBV7-3 to TRBJ2-1; D call uncertain. CDR3 size: 15 residues. Germline CDR1 SGHTA, CDR2 FQGTGA. With 2 bases removed from V and 0 bases from J, the gap between germline ends came to 8 bases. CDR3 in DNA: TGTGCCAGCAGCTTACTCGGGTACTCCTACAATGAGCAGTTCTTC. This codes for CASSLLGYSYNEQFF.

The sample holds a few counts of this clone. This rearrangement joins TRBV25-1 to TRBJ1-4; D is ambiguous. This CDR3 has 15 amino acids. V lost 9 bases to trimming and J lost 0 bases, with 14 bases between them. Per germline, CDR1 MGHDK and CDR2 SYGVNS. The CDR3 here is CARQPPHSTNEKLFF. The CDR3 DNA reads as TGTGCCAGACAGCCACCCCACTCAACTAATGAAAAACTGTTTTTT.

This clone is a singleton in its sample. V gene TRBV13 combines with J gene TRBJ1-4; D might be TRBD1 (6 bases). Trimming pared 4 bases from V and 3 bases from J, leaving 15 bases between. CDR3 length: 16 residues. The germline V gene has CDR1 PRHDT and CDR2 FYEKMQ (reference sequence). The CDR3 DNA reads as TGTGCCAGCAGCTCAAACTCCGGGACATCTAATGAAAAACTGTTTTTT. Translation: CASSSNSGTSNEKLFF.

The V gene is TRBV10-3, the J gene TRBJ2-1; a weak D match, TRBD2 (6 bases). The CDR3 has 15 amino acids. Trimming shortened V by 11 bases and J by 0 bases, and 17 bases separated the two germline ends. Germline CDR1 reads ENHRY; CDR2 reads SYGVKD. The chain's CDR3 is CAAGSRLSSYNEQFF. Written as DNA, the CDR3 is TGTGCCGCCGGGAGCAGATTGAGCTCCTACAATGAGCAGTTCTTC.

The V and J genes are TRBV27 and TRBJ2-7; 7 bases map to TRBD1. V trimming: 2 bases; J trimming: 5 bases; junction bases outside the gene matches: 9. The length of the CDR3 is 15 residues. The V gene's germline CDR1 is MNHEY and CDR2 SMNVEV (reference sequence). The CDR3 region is CASSLVAGTAHEQYF. CDR3 nucleotide sequence: TGTGCCAGCAGTTTAGTAGCCGGGACAGCCCACGAGCAGTACTTC.

The rearrangement links TRBV28 to TRBJ1-2; TRBD1 might be the D (6 bases). The CDR3 is 14 amino acids. CDR1 MDHEN and CDR2 SYDVKM come from the germline V gene. The V and J ends lost 6 bases and 2 bases respectively, with 13 bases between them. CDR3 residues: CASSLLGQNYGYTF. For the CDR3, the DNA is TGTGCCAGCAGCCTCCTCGGACAGAACTATGGCTACACCTTC.

The CDR3 spells CASSANTGVNTF. CDR3 sequence (DNA): TGTGCCAGCAGCGCGAATACAGGGGTAAACACCTTC. V is TRBV9 and J is TRBJ1-2; 7 bases are shared with TRBD1. This CDR3 is built from 12 residues. CDR1 and CDR2 (germline): SGDLS, YYNGEE. J gave up 12 bases and V 3 bases, and 8 bases lay outside the gene matches.

The chain carries TRBV5-1 and TRBJ2-5; maybe TRBD1 (6 bases). There are 14 residues in the CDR3. V was clipped by 2 bases and J by 3 bases, with 11 bases between them. Germline V gives CDR1 SGHRS, CDR2 YFSETQ. CDR3 sequence reads: CASSFQQGEETQYF. DNA for the CDR3: TGCGCCAGCAGCTTCCAACAGGGAGAAGAGACCCAGTACTTC.

This chain uses TRBV4-2 with TRBJ2-1; D possibly corresponds to TRBD2 (6 bases). V shed 5 bases and J shed 10 bases, with 21 bases lying between them. Germline-derived CDR1 and CDR2 are LGHNA and YNFKEQ. This CDR3 contains 15 residues. CDR3 coding DNA: TGTGCCAGCAGCTACCCGGGTATAGCGGCTGGGGAGCAGTTCTTC. Its protein is CASSYPGIAAGEQFF.

The CDR3 DNA reads TGCAGCGTCTATGTACAGCGGGCCTCGAATGAGCAGTTCTTC. It yields the protein CSVYVQRASNEQFF. This chain connects TRBV29-1 to TRBJ2-1; D may be TRBD2 (6 bases). The ends were cut back, 6 bases at V and 7 bases at J, with 19 bases in the middle. Germline values: CDR1 SQVTM, CDR2 ANQGSEA. CDR3 length: 14 amino acids.

As to this clone: Mismatch with germline at one junction end may stem from a read error. V gene TRBV7-3 combines with J gene TRBJ2-6; D is perhaps TRBD1 (6 bases). This CDR3 has 16 residues. Germline V gene lookup returns CDR1 SGHTA and CDR2 FQGTGA. CDR3 nucleotide sequence: TGTGCCAGCAGCTTATTCGGGACATCCGGGGCCAACGGCCTGACTTTC. Protein: CASSLFGTSGANGLTF.

The genes are TRBV5-5 and TRBJ2-5, with TRBD2 matching 9 bases. The trim removed 2 bases at V and 5 bases at J, leaving 7 bases unmatched. The V gene's germline CDR1 is SGHKS and CDR2 YYEKEE (reference sequence). There are 15 residues in the CDR3. The CDR3 loop is CASSFRGGGAETQYF. The CDR3 DNA reads TGTGCCAGCAGCTTCCGCGGCGGGGGGGCGGAGACCCAGTACTTC.

V usage is TRBV29-1 and J usage is TRBJ1-1; weak D call: TRBD1 (5 bases). This CDR3 contains 12 residues. V dropped 2 bases and J dropped 5 bases, with 9 bases sitting between them. The germline gives CDR1 SQVTM, CDR2 ANQGSEA. The CDR3 DNA sequence: TGCAGCGTTGAACCAAAGGGGACTGAAGCTTTCTTT. As protein: CSVEPKGTEAFF.

The chain employs TRBV5-1 and TRBJ2-3; D possibly corresponds to TRBD1 (6 bases). From germline, CDR1 is SGHRS and CDR2 YFSETQ. V dropped 5 bases and J dropped 2 bases, with 12 bases sitting between them. The length of the CDR3 is 14 residues. CDR3 in amino acids: CASRAGQFTDTQYF. CDR3 bases: TGCGCCAGCAGGGCAGGACAGTTCACAGATACGCAGTATTTT. The whole variable domain, filled in from reference TRBV5-1 and TRBJ2-3, reads KAGVTQTPRYLIKTRGQQVTLSCSPISGHRSVSWYQQTPGQGLQFLFEYFSETQRNKGNFPGRFSGRQFSNSRSEMNVSTLELGDSALYLCASRAGQFTDTQYFGPGTRLTVL.

The sample holds a few counts of this clone. The J gene is TRBJ1-2, the V gene TRBV28; D may be TRBD1 (5 bases). Germline V gene data show CDR1 as MDHEN and CDR2 as SYDVKM. This CDR3 is 12 amino acids long. V gave up 10 bases and J gave up 1 base, with 10 bases separating them. DNA of the CDR3: TGTGCCATACAGGTTATTAACTATGGCTACACCTTC. Translated: CAIQVINYGYTF.

The gene calls are TRBV25-1 and TRBJ2-1, with 7 nucleotides matching TRBD2. Germline loops: CDR1 MGHDK, CDR2 SYGVNS. With 3 bases clipped from V and 3 bases from J, the junction kept 8 bases outside the gene matches. The CDR3 is made up of 16 amino acids. CDR3 sequence: CASSDLAASGYNEQFF. Here the CDR3 DNA reads TGTGCCAGCAGTGATCTTGCGGCTAGCGGCTACAATGAGCAGTTCTTC.

V gene TRBV27 combines with J gene TRBJ2-7, with 10 nucleotides matching TRBD1. The CDR3 runs to 13 residues. Germline values: CDR1 MNHEY, CDR2 SMNVEV (reference sequence). The trim removed 5 bases at V and 5 bases at J, leaving 3 bases unmatched. DNA of the CDR3: TGTGCCAGCAGTCAGACAGGGGGCCACGAGCAGTACTTC. It specifies CASSQTGGHEQYF.

The V call is TRBV4-2, the J call TRBJ1-2, with 7 nucleotides matching TRBD1. Trimming at V came to 3 bases and at J to 1 base, leaving 8 bases not matched to a gene. The germline V gene encodes CDR1 LGHNA and CDR2 YNFKEQ. The CDR3 runs 16 residues. Written as DNA, the CDR3 is TGTGCCAGCAGCCACCTGGGGGACAGATTTAACTATGGCTACACCTTC. Amino acids: CASSHLGDRFNYGYTF.

This clone was detected a few times. V is TRBV11-3 and J is TRBJ2-2; a weak D match, TRBD2 (6 bases). The CDR3 length is 16 residues. V gave up 5 bases and J gave up 5 bases, with 18 bases separating them. The germline CDR1 and CDR2 sequences are SGHNT and YENEEA. CDR3 bases: TGTGCCAGCAGCAGCTATAGCGGCCAACTTACCGGGGAGCTGTTTTTT. This sequence encodes CASSSYSGQLTGELFF.

The rearrangement links TRBV27 to TRBJ1-5; weak D call: TRBD1 (6 bases). The V gene's germline CDR1 is MNHEY and CDR2 SMNVEV (reference sequence). Trimming took 8 bases from V and 2 from J, leaving 16 bases between them. This CDR3 spans 15 amino acids. CDR3 coding DNA: TGTGCCAGCCGGAGGGGGGGCTATGGCAATCAGCCCCAGCATTTT. The encoded protein is CASRRGGYGNQPQHF.

The gene calls are TRBV11-2 and TRBJ2-7; D might be TRBD1 (7 bases). The V end lost 0 bases, the J end lost 6 bases, and 12 bases lay between the germline ends. This CDR3 region has 14 residues. Germline V lookup: CDR1 SGHAT, CDR2 FQNNGV. CDR3 sequence: CASSLEAGGREQYF. Written as DNA, the CDR3 is TGTGCCAGCAGCTTAGAAGCAGGGGGGCGCGAGCAGTACTTC.

J is TRBJ2-1 and V is TRBV9, with 11 bases matching TRBD2. V shed 2 bases, J shed 9 bases, and the junction held 7 bases outside the gene matches. Germline CDR1 reads SGDLS; CDR2 reads YYNGEE. This CDR3 has 15 amino acids. The CDR3 nucleotides read TGTGCCAGCAGCGTTAGCGGGGGGGCCGTGGGTGAGCAGTTCTTC. It encodes CASSVSGGAVGEQFF.

The chain employs TRBV7-9 and TRBJ2-7, with D possibly matching TRBD2 (6 bases). Germline assignment: CDR1 SEHNR and CDR2 FQNEAQ (reference sequence). The length of the CDR3 is 12 residues. V shed 6 bases and J shed 6 bases, with 12 bases lying between them. For the CDR3, the DNA is TGTGCCAGCAGTTCTGGACTACCCGAGCAGTACTTC. Translated, it gives CASSSGLPEQYF. Supplemented by reference TRBV7-9 and TRBJ2-7, the full variable domain reads DTGVSQNPRHKITKRGQNVTFRCDPISEHNRLYWYRQTLGQGPEFLTYFQNEAQLEKSRLLSDRFSAERPKGSFSTLEIQRTEQGDSAMYLCASSSGLPEQYFGPGTRLTVT.

This sequence joins TRBV20-1 and TRBJ1-1; D is uncertain. The CDR3 is 11 residues long. Between the trimmed V and J ends, which lost 4 bases and 1 base, there was a span of 4 bases. CDR1 is DFQATT and CDR2 is SNEGSKA in the germline V gene (reference sequence). The DNA for the CDR3 is TGCAGTGCTATATGGAACACTGAAGCTTTCTTT. Translating it yields CSAIWNTEAFF.

The chain carries TRBV4-2 and TRBJ2-1, with a tentative D call TRBD2 (5 bases). V shed 1 base and J shed 3 bases, with 16 bases lying between them. Germline values: CDR1 LGHNA, CDR2 YNFKEQ. This CDR3 contains 17 residues. The CDR3 protein is CASSQGWKLENYNEQFF. The CDR3 DNA is TGTGCCAGCAGCCAAGGATGGAAACTAGAGAACTACAATGAGCAGTTCTTC.

The V gene is TRBV29-1, the J gene TRBJ1-2; D gene uncertain. The germline V and J ends were trimmed by 4 bases and 4 bases, with 13 bases remaining between them. Germline CDR1 reads SQVTM; CDR2 reads ANQGSEA. This CDR3 spans 13 amino acids. The DNA of the CDR3 is TGCAGCGTTGTTGTGGTTATCGGCTATGGCTACACCTTC. Protein: CSVVVVIGYGYTF.

V usage is TRBV4-1 and J usage is TRBJ1-5, with a weak D call TRBD1 (5 bases). The germline V gene has CDR1 MGHRA and CDR2 YSYEKL. The V end lost 4 bases, the J end lost 1 base, and 11 bases lay between the germline ends. The CDR3 has 15 residues. The CDR3 is CASSRRGGSNQPQHF. The DNA of the CDR3 is TGCGCCAGCAGCCGACGGGGGGGGAGCAATCAGCCCCAGCATTTT.

This clone came up a few times. This sequence joins TRBV6-4 and TRBJ2-3; 7 positions agree with TRBD2. V shed 4 bases and J 0 bases; nucleotides not matched to a gene: 4. The CDR3 runs 15 residues. CDR1 and CDR2 from the germline V gene are MRHNA and SNTAGT. This chain's CDR3 is CASSASGASTDTQYF. In nucleotides, the CDR3 is TGTGCCAGCAGTGCTAGCGGAGCTAGCACAGATACGCAGTATTTT.

The J gene is TRBJ2-1, the V gene TRBV7-2; 7 bases map to TRBD2. The CDR3 contains 16 residues. V dropped 1 base and J dropped 2; count of bases not matched to a gene: 5. Per the germline V gene, CDR1 is SGHTA and CDR2 is FQGNSA. CDR3 sequence: CASSLVGTTAYNEQFF. The CDR3 DNA follows: TGTGCCAGCAGCTTAGTGGGGACTACCGCCTACAATGAGCAGTTCTTC. The complete variable domain, with remaining parts taken from reference TRBV7-2 and TRBJ2-1, reads GAGVSQSPSNKVTEKGKDVELRCDPISGHTALYWYRQSLGQGLEFLIYFQGNSAPDKSGLPSDRFSAERTGGSVSTLTIQRTQQEDSAVYLCASSLVGTTAYNEQFFGPGTRLTVL.

The chain uses TRBV7-6 and TRBJ2-5, with D tentatively TRBD1 (6 bases). The DNA end is more similar to TRBJ2-7, so the J call may be wrong. The germline CDR1 and CDR2 sequences are SGHVS and FNYEAQ. The CDR3 extends over 15 amino acids. CDR3 DNA: TGTGCCAGCAGCTTAGTACAGGGCGCCTCCTACGAGCAGTACTTC. It translates to CASSLVQGASYEQYF.